The clone carrying this T cell receptor beta chain was recorded only once. The data were taken from a study of CD8 T cells in Susac syndrome. The CDR3 consists of 17 residues. Trimming removed 4 bases at V and 4 bases at J, with 20 bases between. The germline V gene has CDR1 SEHNR and CDR2 FQNEAQ (reference sequence). After extraction with the RNeasy kit, roughly 0.45 to 1 ug of the RNA was reverse transcribed using random hexamers. From the immunoSEQ multiplex PCR reads, TCRdb called clonotypes with MiXCR, one entry per CDR3 protein. This sample has 130,000 or so distinct CDR3 sequences, with around nine tenths found just once.

The clonotype was recovered from a human donor with multiple sclerosis. The V call is TRBV7-9, the J call TRBJ1-5; unclear D gene. The sequenced material came from CD8+ T cells from PBMCs. CDR3 residues: CASSSLSGLTANQPQHF. The CDR3 nucleotides read TGTGCCAGCAGCTCTCTATCCGGGCTCACTGCTAATCAGCCCCAGCATTTT.